This paragraph covers one T cell receptor (beta chain) sequence. There are 13 residues in the CDR3. V was pared by 0 bases and J by 6 bases, with 11 bases between. The germline CDR1 and CDR2 sequences are GTSNPN and SVGIG (reference sequence). The data stem from a study of blood T cell repertoires in COVID-19. Across the study: Samples representing acute and convalescent COVID-19 were sourced from the United States, Italy and Spain. PBMCs, B-cell-depleted T cells, or T cells were the source of the cDNA or gDNA that made up the material.

In the authors' workflow: Estimation of nucleated cell counts was performed using reference gene primer amplification. Clones were read by immunoSEQ multiplex PCR, and TCRdb kept only the in-frame ones, dropping some. That table furnishes V, J and clone size, whereas the DNA furnished D and trimming. The table shows roughly 190,000 clones, with approximately 85% occurring only once. The sequenced sample consisted of peripheral blood. This chain links TRBV30 with TRBJ1-1, with D unresolved. The sequence was collected from an older woman with acute or convalescent COVID-19. The CDR3 DNA is TGTGCCTGGAGTGTTATCGGGTTCGCTGAAGCTTTCTTT. Translated: CAWSVIGFAEAFF.